This T cell receptor (beta chain) was sequenced in a study of T cell repertoires in cytomegalovirus infection (dated by TCRdb to the late 2010s). Regarding the research as a whole: Donor HLA type was relevant to the analysis, as public TCR beta signatures indicated carriage of CMV infection together with the matching HLA type. Points the paper makes about the study in general: The ex vivo response was dominated by HLA-C-restricted CMV-specific TCR beta clonotypes, and the single most frequent clonotype in two of eight donors was supplied by these HLA-C-restricted clonotypes. Cumulative frequency of public TCR beta family members discriminated carriers of CMV infection plus the relevant HLA type in this cohort and an independent roughly 330-donor cohort.

This clonotype was counted only a few times. Its antigen is not yet known. It has no much larger one-base neighbor in the sample; base qualities were not kept. TCRdb names Illumina HiSeq 1500 as the instrument used. The public reads were reanalyzed by TCRdb: fastp trimming at Q25, MiXCR alignment, in-frame beta chains only. Every CDR3 protein is listed once, alongside the most common genes and DNA of its rows. This sample lists just under 550,000 distinct CDR3 sequences; about 26% were detected once. The ten biggest clones cover around 13% of the sample. The TCR was taken from a human donor in good health (CMV status not recorded). Some clones in this sample may be carry-over from other donors' samples. The sequencing input was PBMCs.

The CDR3 loop reads CASRVGGFGRPDEKLFF. The nucleotides are TGTGCCAGCAGGGTGGGAGGATTCGGCCGCCCGGATGAAAAACTGTTTTTT. Recombination joined TRBV6-5 with TRBJ1-4; no D segment can be confidently identified. V gives up 6 bases and J gives up 6 bases, and the segment between their germline ends measures 23 bases. The cysteine opens and the phenylalanine closes a CDR3 of 17 amino acids. The read is trimmed to its CDR3 DNA, 51 bases read in frame from base 1. From the germline V gene, CDR1 is MNHEY and CDR2 is SVGAGI.